A selection of T cell receptor beta chains follows, all from one sample in a study of T cell repertoires in cytomegalovirus infection. TCRdb reanalysed the reads using MiXCR and keeps one entry per CDR3 protein. The data show roughly 90,000 distinct CDR3 sequences, 25% to 30% seen once. No antigens are known for them. The source material was CD8+ T cells from cultured PBMCs, sampled from culture after CMV antigen stimulation. These receptors all come from a human donor in good health (CMV status not recorded). Some clones in this sample may be carry-over from other donors' samples. The CDR3 runs from the conserved cysteine through the conserved F or W. A D gene is named only where the DNA matches it firmly. Clone sizes are given selectively: once, few, many, or a class where the clone is expanded.

j_call: TRBJ1-5; clone_size: many; v_call: TRBV7-9; d_call: .; cdr3_nt: TGTGCCAGCAGCCGCGATGGTCAGCCCCAGCATTTT; cdr3_aa: CASSRDGQPQHF
j_call: TRBJ2-1; clone_size: .; v_call: TRBV11-2; d_call: TRBD1; cdr3_nt: TGTGCCAGCAGCTACGGACAGGGGCTTTACAATGAGCAGTTCTTC; cdr3_aa: CASSYGQGLYNEQFF
j_call: TRBJ1-1; clone_size: few; v_call: TRBV7-4; d_call: .; cdr3_nt: TGTGCCAGCTTAGACGGAGTGGGACTGAACGCTTTCTTT; cdr3_aa: CASLDGVGLNAFF
j_call: TRBJ2-7; clone_size: few; v_call: TRBV6-1; d_call: .; cdr3_nt: TGTGCCAGCAGTGGAACAGGATTGAACGAGCAGTACTTC; cdr3_aa: CASSGTGLNEQYF
j_call: TRBJ2-3; clone_size: many; v_call: TRBV5-6; d_call: TRBD1; cdr3_nt: TGTGCCAGCAGCCGGGACAGGGCAGATACGCAGTATTTT; cdr3_aa: CASSRDRADTQYF
j_call: TRBJ2-3; clone_size: few; v_call: TRBV7-2; d_call: TRBD1; cdr3_nt: TGTGCCAGCAGACTCGGACAGGGCGCAGATACGCAGTATTTT; cdr3_aa: CASRLGQGADTQYF
j_call: TRBJ2-1; clone_size: few; v_call: TRBV27; d_call: TRBD2; cdr3_nt: TGTGCCAGCAGGACTAGCGGGGGGCGGAATGAGCAGTTCTTC; cdr3_aa: CASRTSGGRNEQFF
j_call: TRBJ1-2; clone_size: few; v_call: TRBV27; d_call: .; cdr3_nt: TGTGCCAGCAGTTTATTCCCAGGGGAAGACTACACCTTC; cdr3_aa: CASSLFPGEDYTF
j_call: TRBJ1-2; clone_size: .; v_call: TRBV10-3; d_call: .; cdr3_nt: TGTGCCATCAGTGGCGAGGGGGTGGATGGCTACACCTTC; cdr3_aa: CAISGEGVDGYTF
j_call: TRBJ1-1; clone_size: .; v_call: TRBV24-1; d_call: TRBD1; cdr3_nt: TGTGCCACCAGTGACCCATCGACAGGGCGAACTGAAGCTTTCTTT; cdr3_aa: CATSDPSTGRTEAFF
j_call: TRBJ1-5; clone_size: .; v_call: TRBV27; d_call: TRBD1; cdr3_nt: TGTGCCAGCAGTTTATCACAGGGGGATCAGCCCCAGCATTTT; cdr3_aa: CASSLSQGDQPQHF
j_call: TRBJ1-5; clone_size: many; v_call: TRBV6-2/TRBV6-3; d_call: .; cdr3_nt: TGTGCCAGCAGTTATAGAGGGATCGGGACACGACAGGAACTTCTACAACTCACTCAGCCCCAGCATTTT; cdr3_aa: CASSYRGIGTRQELLQLTQPQHF
j_call: TRBJ2-2; clone_size: .; v_call: TRBV7-9; d_call: .; cdr3_nt: TGTGCCAGCGGGGGGTCTTCCCCCGGGGAGCTGTTTTTT; cdr3_aa: CASGGSSPGELFF
j_call: TRBJ2-7; clone_size: .; v_call: TRBV5-4; d_call: .; cdr3_nt: TGTGCCAGCAGCACGACCTTTGACGAGCAGTACTTC; cdr3_aa: CASSTTFDEQYF
j_call: TRBJ1-6; clone_size: few; v_call: TRBV12-3/TRBV12-4; d_call: TRBD1; cdr3_nt: TGTGCCAGCAGGTTACAGGGGGCACAAAATTCACCCCTCCACTTT; cdr3_aa: CASRLQGAQNSPLHF
j_call: TRBJ1-1; clone_size: .; v_call: TRBV12-3/TRBV12-4; d_call: .; cdr3_nt: TGTGCCAGCAGCCTGTACGCCACTGAAGCTTTCTTT; cdr3_aa: CASSLYATEAFF
j_call: TRBJ2-3; clone_size: .; v_call: TRBV12-3/TRBV12-4; d_call: TRBD1; cdr3_nt: TGTGCCAGCAGTGTCGGACAGGGTGTAGATACGCAGTATTTT; cdr3_aa: CASSVGQGVDTQYF
j_call: TRBJ2-3; clone_size: .; v_call: TRBV3-1; d_call: TRBD1; cdr3_nt: TGTGCCAGCAGCCAAGTAATGAGACAGGGAATAAAAGATACGCAGTATTTT; cdr3_aa: CASSQVMRQGIKDTQYF
j_call: TRBJ1-1; clone_size: .; v_call: TRBV29-1; d_call: .; cdr3_nt: TGCAGCGTGGAAAGCTACACTGAAGCTTTCTTT; cdr3_aa: CSVESYTEAFF
j_call: TRBJ2-5; clone_size: .; v_call: TRBV12-3/TRBV12-4; d_call: .; cdr3_nt: TGTGCCAGCAGTCCCCCCGCGGGTGGAGAGACCCAGTACTTC; cdr3_aa: CASSPPAGGETQYF
j_call: TRBJ1-4; clone_size: .; v_call: TRBV27; d_call: .; cdr3_nt: TGTGCCAGCGGAATTTCTGGAGGGTTCAATGAAAAACTGTTTTTT; cdr3_aa: CASGISGGFNEKLFF
j_call: TRBJ2-3; clone_size: many; v_call: TRBV11-1; d_call: TRBD1; cdr3_nt: TGTGCCAGCAGCGAAGGGGGCGGCACAGATACGCAGTATTTT; cdr3_aa: CASSEGGGTDTQYF
j_call: TRBJ2-1; clone_size: many; v_call: TRBV5-4; d_call: TRBD1; cdr3_nt: TGTGCCAGCAGCTTGGCACAGGGGACCTACAATGAGCAGTTCTTC; cdr3_aa: CASSLAQGTYNEQFF
j_call: TRBJ2-7; clone_size: .; v_call: TRBV11-2; d_call: TRBD1; cdr3_nt: TGTGCCAGCAGTCATGGACAGGGGCCCTCCTACGAGCAGTACTTC; cdr3_aa: CASSHGQGPSYEQYF
j_call: TRBJ1-4; clone_size: .; v_call: TRBV15; d_call: TRBD1; cdr3_nt: TGTGCCACCAGCACACGACAGGGTAATGAAAAACTGTTTTTT; cdr3_aa: CATSTRQGNEKLFF
j_call: TRBJ1-1; clone_size: .; v_call: TRBV7-9; d_call: .; cdr3_nt: TGTGCCAGCAGCTTAGGTCTCGGAAGAAAAACTGAAGCTTTCTTT; cdr3_aa: CASSLGLGRKTEAFF
j_call: TRBJ1-2; clone_size: many; v_call: TRBV5-1; d_call: .; cdr3_nt: TGCGCCAGCAGCCAGGACGGGAGCTATGGCTACACCTTC; cdr3_aa: CASSQDGSYGYTF
j_call: TRBJ1-5; clone_size: many; v_call: TRBV7-8; d_call: TRBD1; cdr3_nt: TGTGCCAGCAGCTCAGCTCATTCAGGGGGAGCTTATCAGCCCCAGCATTTT; cdr3_aa: CASSSAHSGGAYQPQHF
j_call: TRBJ2-1; clone_size: .; v_call: TRBV7-2; d_call: TRBD2; cdr3_nt: TGTGCCAGCAGCTTAGAACGGGGGGGGTATTACAATGAGCAGTTCTTC; cdr3_aa: CASSLERGGYYNEQFF
j_call: TRBJ2-1; clone_size: many; v_call: TRBV19; d_call: .; cdr3_nt: TGTGCCAGTAGTATGACCTTCCCCTCCTACAATGAGCAGTTCTTC; cdr3_aa: CASSMTFPSYNEQFF
j_call: TRBJ2-1; clone_size: many; v_call: TRBV24-1; d_call: TRBD2; cdr3_nt: TGTGCCACCAGTGTCGATAGCGGGGGGGATGAGCAGTTCTTC; cdr3_aa: CATSVDSGGDEQFF
j_call: TRBJ1-2; clone_size: few; v_call: TRBV6-1; d_call: .; cdr3_nt: TGTGCCAGCACCTATGGGGGGACGCGTAACTATGGCTACACCTTC; cdr3_aa: CASTYGGTRNYGYTF
j_call: TRBJ2-3; clone_size: .; v_call: TRBV6-5; d_call: TRBD1; cdr3_nt: TGTGCCAGCAGTTACTCTGGCAGGGGGTTGGGTGATACGCAGTATTTT; cdr3_aa: CASSYSGRGLGDTQYF
j_call: TRBJ1-1; clone_size: .; v_call: TRBV7-9; d_call: .; cdr3_nt: TGTGCCAGCAGCCCACCGTTCAGGAACACTGAAGCTTTCTTT; cdr3_aa: CASSPPFRNTEAFF
j_call: TRBJ2-7; clone_size: few; v_call: TRBV7-9; d_call: .; cdr3_nt: TGTGCCAGCAGCCCGCAGGGACTGGGCTACGAGCAGTACTTC; cdr3_aa: CASSPQGLGYEQYF
j_call: TRBJ1-1; clone_size: .; v_call: TRBV2; d_call: .; cdr3_nt: TGTGCCAGCAGTGAATGGGTAGGATACACTGAAGCTTTCTTT; cdr3_aa: CASSEWVGYTEAFF
j_call: TRBJ1-5; clone_size: few; v_call: TRBV27; d_call: .; cdr3_nt: TGTGCCAGCAGATTGGATTGGAATCAGCCCCAGCATTTT; cdr3_aa: CASRLDWNQPQHF
j_call: TRBJ1-3; clone_size: many; v_call: TRBV20-1; d_call: .; cdr3_nt: TGCAGTGCTAGAGACTCCTCAGGAGGGCCCTCTGGAAACACCATATATTTT; cdr3_aa: CSARDSSGGPSGNTIYF
j_call: TRBJ2-7; clone_size: few; v_call: TRBV28; d_call: .; cdr3_nt: TGTGCCAGCAGTTCGCCGAGGAGCTCCTACGAGCAGTACTTC; cdr3_aa: CASSSPRSSYEQYF
j_call: TRBJ2-3; clone_size: many; v_call: TRBV12-3/TRBV12-4; d_call: .; cdr3_nt: TGTGCCAGCAGCCCCTTTGCCAGGCTAAGCACAGATACGCAGTATTTT; cdr3_aa: CASSPFARLSTDTQYF
j_call: TRBJ1-2; clone_size: .; v_call: TRBV10-3; d_call: .; cdr3_nt: TGTGCCATCGGGCCCGGGCAGTACTATGGCTACACCTTC; cdr3_aa: CAIGPGQYYGYTF
j_call: TRBJ1-1; clone_size: few; v_call: TRBV3-1; d_call: .; cdr3_nt: TGTGCCAGCAGCCAAGATCTAATTGGCACAGTAGGTATGGCGAACACTGAAGCTTTCTTT; cdr3_aa: CASSQDLIGTVGMANTEAFF
j_call: TRBJ1-1; clone_size: .; v_call: TRBV12-3/TRBV12-4; d_call: .; cdr3_nt: TGTGCCAGCAGTTCCCGGGGTTTAGGCACTGAAGCTTTCTTT; cdr3_aa: CASSSRGLGTEAFF
j_call: TRBJ1-4; clone_size: few; v_call: TRBV11-2; d_call: .; cdr3_nt: TGTGCCAGCAGCTTAGGTCCGGGCTCTAATGAAAAACTGTTTTTT; cdr3_aa: CASSLGPGSNEKLFF
j_call: TRBJ1-1; clone_size: .; v_call: TRBV2; d_call: .; cdr3_nt: TGTGCCAGCAATTACGGTGGGGGGGCTGAAGCTTTCTTT; cdr3_aa: CASNYGGGAEAFF
j_call: TRBJ2-4; clone_size: few; v_call: TRBV7-8; d_call: TRBD2; cdr3_nt: TGTGCCAGCAGCTTAGCGGGACTAGCGGGGGGGCCGGCCAAAAACATTCAGTACTTC; cdr3_aa: CASSLAGLAGGPAKNIQYF
j_call: TRBJ2-7; clone_size: .; v_call: TRBV6-5; d_call: .; cdr3_nt: TGTGCCAGCAGTTACGACTCGGGATCCTACGAGCAGTACTTC; cdr3_aa: CASSYDSGSYEQYF